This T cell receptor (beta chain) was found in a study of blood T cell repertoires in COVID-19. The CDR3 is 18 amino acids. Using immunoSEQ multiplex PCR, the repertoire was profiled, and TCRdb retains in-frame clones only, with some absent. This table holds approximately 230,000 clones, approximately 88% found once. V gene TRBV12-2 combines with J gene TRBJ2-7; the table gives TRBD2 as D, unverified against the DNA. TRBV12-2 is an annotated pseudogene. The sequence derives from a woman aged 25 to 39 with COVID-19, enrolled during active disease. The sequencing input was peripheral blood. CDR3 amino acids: CASRLGLAGRRPPYEQYV. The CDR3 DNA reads TGTGCAAGTCGCTTAGGACTAGCGGGCCGTCGACCACCCTACGAGCAGTACGTC.